This T cell receptor (beta chain) was captured in a study of T cell responses to AZD1222 COVID-19 vaccine. The CDR3 spans 18 residues. With V trimmed by 0 bases and J by 3 bases, 9 bases remained unmatched. Germline CDR1 SGHDN, CDR2 FVKESK. Overall study findings and caveats: Females outnumbered males among donors, who were mostly white British; clonal diversity was possibly underestimated. Spike-specific TCR depth and breadth grew after two AZD1222 doses. Close to half of spike-specific TCRs reportedly recognize unmutated variant regions.

Clones were sequenced by immunoSEQ multiplex PCR, and TCRdb holds only the in-frame ones, with some missing. Counted here are fewer than 120,000 clones, about 85% occurring once; the ten biggest clones make up roughly 3%. Details on this clone: Its antigen is unknown.

This clonotype originated in an adult in good health. The sample was peripheral blood, taken on day 0 of AZD1222 vaccination. This chain connects TRBV14 to TRBJ2-1; 9 positions match TRBD2. This chain's CDR3 is CASSQDVLAGRHYNEQFF. The CDR3 nucleotides are TGTGCCAGCAGCCAAGATGTCCTAGCGGGACGACACTACAATGAGCAGTTCTTC.